The TCR beta chain described here comes from a study of post-analysis software for immune sequencing data. As for the study in general: Relapsing-remitting, secondary progressive and progressive-relapsing multiple sclerosis were all included among the disease courses. General study points: Five TRBV segments were more frequent in patients than controls; TRBV5-6, TRBV5-1 and TRBV20-1 belonged to this group.

Remarks on this clonotype: The antigen is undetermined.

Sequencing libraries made from TCR beta cDNA carried unique molecular identifiers. In TCRdb, the PCR reads were re-called with MiXCR into one record per CDR3 protein. The sample contains some 800,000 distinct CDR3 sequences, around 46% of which appear only once. With V trimmed by 6 bases and J by 1 base, 3 bases remained unmatched. The CDR3 covers 14 residues. The chain recombines TRBV12-3 or TRBV12-4 with TRBJ2-3; 8 bases align to TRBD2. Material: blood. This TCR was recovered from a girl between 5 and 17 years old with multiple sclerosis. DNA of the CDR3: TGTGCCAGCAGGCTGACTAGCGGCACAGATACGCAGTATTTT. Its translation is CASRLTSGTDTQYF.